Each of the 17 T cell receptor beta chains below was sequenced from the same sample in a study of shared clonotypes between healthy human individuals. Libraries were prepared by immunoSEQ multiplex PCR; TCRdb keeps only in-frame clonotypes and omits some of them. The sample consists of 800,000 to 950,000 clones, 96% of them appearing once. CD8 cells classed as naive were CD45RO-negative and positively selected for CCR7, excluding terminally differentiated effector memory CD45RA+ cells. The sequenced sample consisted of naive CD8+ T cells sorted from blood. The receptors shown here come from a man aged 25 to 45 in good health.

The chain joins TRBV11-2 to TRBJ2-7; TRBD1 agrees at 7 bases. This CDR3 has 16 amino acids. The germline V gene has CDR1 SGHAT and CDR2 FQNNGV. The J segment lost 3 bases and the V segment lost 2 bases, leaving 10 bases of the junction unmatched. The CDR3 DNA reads TGTGCCAGCAGCTTACAACCTACAGGGGCAAGCTACGAGCAGTACTTC. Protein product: CASSLQPTGASYEQYF.

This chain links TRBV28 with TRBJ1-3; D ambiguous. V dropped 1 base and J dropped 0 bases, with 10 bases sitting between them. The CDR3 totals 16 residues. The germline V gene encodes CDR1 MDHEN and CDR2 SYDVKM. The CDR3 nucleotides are TGTGCCAGCAGTTTATATGGGGATTCCTCTGGAAACACCATATATTTT. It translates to CASSLYGDSSGNTIYF.

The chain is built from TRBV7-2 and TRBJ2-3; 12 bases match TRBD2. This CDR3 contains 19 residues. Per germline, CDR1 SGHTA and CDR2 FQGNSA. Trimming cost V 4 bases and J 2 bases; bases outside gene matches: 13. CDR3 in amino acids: CASSSPFRLAGDLTDTQYF. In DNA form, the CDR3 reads TGTGCCAGCAGCTCCCCTTTTCGACTAGCGGGGGACCTCACAGATACGCAGTATTTT.

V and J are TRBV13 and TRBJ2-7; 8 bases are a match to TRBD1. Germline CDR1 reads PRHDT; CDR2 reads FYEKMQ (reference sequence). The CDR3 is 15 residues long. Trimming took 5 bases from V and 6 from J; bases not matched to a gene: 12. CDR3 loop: CASSAHRQGLTEQYF. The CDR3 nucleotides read TGTGCCAGCAGCGCCCACCGACAGGGGTTGACCGAGCAGTACTTC.

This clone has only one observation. This chain's CDR3 is CASSRDRGLDEQYF. CDR3 nucleotide sequence: TGTGCCAGTAGCCGGGACAGGGGGCTCGACGAGCAGTACTTC. The chain combines TRBV27 with TRBJ2-7, with TRBD1 identical over 12 bases. Per germline, CDR1 MNHEY and CDR2 SMNVEV (reference sequence). CDR3 size: 14 residues. With V trimmed by 9 bases and J by 5 bases, 8 bases remained unmatched.

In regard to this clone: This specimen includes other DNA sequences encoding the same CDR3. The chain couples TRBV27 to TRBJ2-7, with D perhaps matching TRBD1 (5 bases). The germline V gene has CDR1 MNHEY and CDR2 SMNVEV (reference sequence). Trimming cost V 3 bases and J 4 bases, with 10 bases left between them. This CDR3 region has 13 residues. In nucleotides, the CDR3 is TGTGCCAGCAGTTTTGGCAGGACATACGAGCAGTACTTC. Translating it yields CASSFGRTYEQYF.

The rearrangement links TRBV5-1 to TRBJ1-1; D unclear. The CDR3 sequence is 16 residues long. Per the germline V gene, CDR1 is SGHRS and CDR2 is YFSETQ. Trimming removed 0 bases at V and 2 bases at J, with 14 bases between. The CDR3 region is CASSLAVGLKNTEAFF. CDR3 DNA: TGCGCCAGCAGCTTGGCGGTGGGCCTGAAAAACACTGAAGCTTTCTTT.

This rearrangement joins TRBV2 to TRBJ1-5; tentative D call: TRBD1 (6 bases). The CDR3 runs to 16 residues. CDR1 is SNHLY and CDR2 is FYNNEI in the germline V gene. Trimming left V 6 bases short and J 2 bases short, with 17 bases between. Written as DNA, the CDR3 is TGTGCCAGCAGCGTTAACAGGGACGAGGGCAATCAGCCCCAGCATTTT. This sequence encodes CASSVNRDEGNQPQHF.

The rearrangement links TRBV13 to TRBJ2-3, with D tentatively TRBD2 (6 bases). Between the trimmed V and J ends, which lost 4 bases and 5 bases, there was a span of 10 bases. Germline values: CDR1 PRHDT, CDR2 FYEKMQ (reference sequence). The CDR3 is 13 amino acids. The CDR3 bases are TGTGCCAGCAGCTCGGGGGTAGGAGATACGCAGTATTTT. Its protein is CASSSGVGDTQYF.

The CDR3 loop reads CASSLFSVETQYF. Here the CDR3 DNA reads TGCGCCAGCAGCTTGTTCTCTGTGGAGACCCAGTACTTC. The chain employs TRBV5-1 and TRBJ2-5, with no clear D. CDR1 is SGHRS, CDR2 YFSETQ, per germline. The CDR3 sequence is 13 residues long. The ends were cut back, 1 base at V and 5 bases at J, with 9 bases in the middle.

This chain's CDR3 is CASSWGSGFSGANVLTF. CDR3 sequence (DNA): TGTGCCAGCAGCTGGGGATCGGGGTTCTCTGGGGCCAACGTCCTGACTTTC. The chain uses TRBV7-9 and TRBJ2-6; possibly TRBD2 for D (5 bases). The CDR3 is 17 residues long. Germline assignment: CDR1 SEHNR and CDR2 FQNEAQ (reference sequence). V was clipped by 4 bases and J by 0 bases, with 13 bases between them.

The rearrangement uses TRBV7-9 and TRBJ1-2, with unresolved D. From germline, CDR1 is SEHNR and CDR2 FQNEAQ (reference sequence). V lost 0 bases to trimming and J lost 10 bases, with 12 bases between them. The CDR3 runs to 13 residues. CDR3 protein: CASSLAAGMDYTF. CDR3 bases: TGTGCCAGCAGCTTAGCGGCTGGGATGGACTACACCTTC.

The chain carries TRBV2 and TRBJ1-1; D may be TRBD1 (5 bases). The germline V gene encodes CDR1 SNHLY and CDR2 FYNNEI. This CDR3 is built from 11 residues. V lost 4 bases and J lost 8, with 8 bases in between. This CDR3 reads CASSGQTEAFF. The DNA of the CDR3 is TGTGCCAGCAGTGGACAGACCGAAGCTTTCTTT.

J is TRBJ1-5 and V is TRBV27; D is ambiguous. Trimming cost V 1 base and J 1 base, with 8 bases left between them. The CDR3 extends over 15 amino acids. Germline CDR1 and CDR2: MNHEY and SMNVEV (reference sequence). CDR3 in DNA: TGTGCCAGCAGTTTATATCCTGGGAGCAATCAGCCCCAGCATTTT. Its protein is CASSLYPGSNQPQHF.

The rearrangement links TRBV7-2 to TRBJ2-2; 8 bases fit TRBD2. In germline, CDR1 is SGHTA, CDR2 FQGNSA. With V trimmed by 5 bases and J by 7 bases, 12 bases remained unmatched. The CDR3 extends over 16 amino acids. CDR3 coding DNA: TGTGCCAGCAGCAGTTTGATAGCGGGACTCAACGGGGAGCTGTTTTTT. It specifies CASSSLIAGLNGELFF.

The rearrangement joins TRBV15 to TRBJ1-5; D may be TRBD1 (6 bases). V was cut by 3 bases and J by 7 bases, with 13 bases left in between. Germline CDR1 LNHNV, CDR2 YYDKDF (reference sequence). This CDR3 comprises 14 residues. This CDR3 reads CATSRDTGTQPQHF. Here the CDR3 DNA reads TGTGCCACCAGCAGGGATACAGGGACGCAGCCCCAGCATTTT.

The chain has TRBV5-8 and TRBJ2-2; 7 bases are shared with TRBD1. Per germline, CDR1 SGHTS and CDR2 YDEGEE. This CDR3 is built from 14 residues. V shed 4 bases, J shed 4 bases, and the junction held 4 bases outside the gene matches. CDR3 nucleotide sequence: TGTGCCAGCAGCAGGGGACAGTCCACCGGGGAGCTGTTTTTT. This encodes CASSRGQSTGELFF.